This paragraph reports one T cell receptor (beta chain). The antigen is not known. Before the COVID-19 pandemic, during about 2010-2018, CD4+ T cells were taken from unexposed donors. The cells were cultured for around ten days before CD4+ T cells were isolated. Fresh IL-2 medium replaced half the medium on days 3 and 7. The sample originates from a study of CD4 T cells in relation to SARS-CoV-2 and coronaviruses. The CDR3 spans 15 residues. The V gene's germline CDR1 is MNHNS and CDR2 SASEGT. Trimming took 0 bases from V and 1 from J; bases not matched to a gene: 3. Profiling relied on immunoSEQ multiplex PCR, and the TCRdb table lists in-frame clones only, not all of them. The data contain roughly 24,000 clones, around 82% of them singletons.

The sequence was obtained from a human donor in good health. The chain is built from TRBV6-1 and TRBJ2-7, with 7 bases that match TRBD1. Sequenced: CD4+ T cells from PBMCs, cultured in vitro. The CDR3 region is CASSEAGGASYEQYF. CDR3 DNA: TGTGCCAGCAGTGAAGCAGGGGGCGCGTCCTACGAGCAGTACTTC.